These 7 T cell receptor beta chains were all obtained from the same sample, sequenced in a study of OX40 agonist ivuxolimab in advanced cancers. Method: immunoSEQ multiplex PCR; TCRdb's copy keeps in-frame clones and lacks some. The sample holds about 60,000 clones; around 93% are singletons and the top ten take roughly 19%. This specimen consisted of CD4+ or CD8+ T cells sorted from blood, obtained in a trial of the OX40 agonist ivuxolimab. These receptors came from an adult with an advanced solid tumor such as melanoma, head and neck, liver or kidney cancer.

The gene calls are TRBV5-4 and TRBJ1-1; perhaps TRBD1 as D (5 bases). The germline gives CDR1 SGHNT, CDR2 YYREEE (reference sequence). Deletions cut 3 bases from V and 3 bases from J, with 15 bases between. The CDR3 is 15 amino acids. In nucleotides, the CDR3 is TGTGCCAGCAGCTGGGGCCGGGGTGGGTACACTGAAGCTTTCTTT. Its translation: CASSWGRGGYTEAFF. Together with reference TRBV5-4 and TRBJ1-1, the CDR3 gives the full variable domain: ETGVTQSPTHLIKTRGQQVTLRCSSQSGHNTVSWYQQALGQGPQFIFQYYREEENGRGNFPPRFSGLQFPNYSSELNVNALELDDSALYLCASSWGRGGYTEAFFGQGTRLTVV.

CDR3 DNA: TGCGCCAGCAGCTTGGCTGACGCCCTTGGCTACGAGCAGTACTTC. It is translated as CASSLADALGYEQYF. This chain connects TRBV5-1 to TRBJ2-7; D remains unclear. The CDR3 consists of 15 residues. Germline loops: CDR1 SGHRS, CDR2 YFSETQ. V lost 0 bases and J 3 bases, leaving 13 bases between the germline ends.

The gene calls are TRBV7-9 and TRBJ2-1; 10 bases line up with TRBD2. V shed 4 bases, J shed 8 bases, and the junction held 11 bases outside the gene matches. Germline CDR1 reads SEHNR; CDR2 reads FQNEAQ (reference sequence). The CDR3 totals 16 residues. CDR3 region: CASSYLAGVSGDEQFF. Written as DNA, the CDR3 is TGTGCCAGCAGCTACCTAGCGGGAGTGTCGGGCGATGAGCAGTTCTTC.

This chain connects TRBV2 to TRBJ2-1, with D tentatively TRBD1 (6 bases). The CDR3 length is 13 residues. Germline V gives CDR1 SNHLY, CDR2 FYNNEI. V dropped 6 bases and J dropped 6 bases, with 12 bases sitting between them. The CDR3 sequence is CASRGAGSNEQFF. The DNA for the CDR3 is TGTGCCAGCAGGGGGGCAGGGAGCAATGAGCAGTTCTTC. Using reference TRBV2 and TRBJ2-1 for the parts outside the CDR3, the full variable domain is EPEVTQTPSHQVTQMGQEVILRCVPISNHLYFYWYRQILGQKVEFLVSFYNNEISEKSEIFDDQFSVERPDGSNFTLKIRSTKLEDSAMYFCASRGAGSNEQFFGPGTRLTVL.

The V call is TRBV9, the J call TRBJ2-5, with a tentative D call TRBD2 (6 bases). The CDR3 totals 17 residues. Trimming removed 4 bases from V and 0 bases from J, with 19 bases in between. Germline loops: CDR1 SGDLS, CDR2 YYNGEE. CDR3 loop: CASSIGSKPIDQETQYF. In nucleotides, the CDR3 is TGTGCCAGCAGCATCGGGAGCAAGCCGATCGACCAAGAGACCCAGTACTTC.

This chain connects TRBV2 to TRBJ2-2; D assignment may be TRBD1 or TRBD2 (5 bases each). Trimming took 7 bases from V and 4 from J, leaving 22 bases between them. CDR3 size: 17 residues. CDR1 and CDR2 (germline): SNHLY, FYNNEI. The CDR3 sequence is CASKPESGGRITGELFF. DNA of the CDR3: TGTGCCAGCAAACCGGAATCTGGGGGACGCATCACCGGGGAGCTGTTTTTT.

The V and J genes are TRBV7-9 and TRBJ2-1; 11 nucleotides agree with TRBD2. V lost 4 bases to trimming and J lost 7 bases; unmatched junction nucleotides: 9. This CDR3 has 16 amino acids. Germline V lookup: CDR1 SEHNR, CDR2 FQNEAQ (reference sequence). DNA for the CDR3: TGTGCCAGCAGCTCTTTAGCGGGAGGGCCCTCTAATGAGCAGTTCTTC. It codes for CASSSLAGGPSNEQFF.